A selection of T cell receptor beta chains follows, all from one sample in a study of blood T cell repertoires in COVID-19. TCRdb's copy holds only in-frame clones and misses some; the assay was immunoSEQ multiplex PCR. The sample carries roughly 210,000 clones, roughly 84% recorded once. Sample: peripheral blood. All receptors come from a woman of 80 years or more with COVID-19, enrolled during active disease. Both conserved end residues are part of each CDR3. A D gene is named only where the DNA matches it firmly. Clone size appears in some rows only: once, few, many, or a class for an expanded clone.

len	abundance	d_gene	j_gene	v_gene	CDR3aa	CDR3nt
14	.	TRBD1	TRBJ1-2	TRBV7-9	CASSSPGQGGGYTF	TGTGCCAGCAGCTCCCCGGGACAGGGGGGCGGCTACACCTTC
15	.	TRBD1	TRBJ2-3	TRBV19	CASSMPGGRTDTQYF	TGTGCCAGTAGTATGCCAGGGGGCCGCACAGATACGCAGTATTTT
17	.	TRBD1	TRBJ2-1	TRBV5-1	CASSLDVTGQGNNEQFF	TGCGCCAGCAGCTTGGACGTCACGGGACAGGGAAACAATGAGCAGTTCTTC
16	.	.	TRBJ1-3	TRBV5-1	CASSLAPTGTGNTIYF	TGCGCCAGCAGCTTGGCCCCCACAGGAACTGGAAACACCATATATTTT
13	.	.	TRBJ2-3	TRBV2	CASSDQGEDTQYF	TGTGCCAGCAGTGATCAGGGTGAGGATACGCAGTATTTT
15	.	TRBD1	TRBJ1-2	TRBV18	CASSPSGGVYYGYTF	TGTGCCAGCTCACCATCAGGGGGCGTGTACTATGGCTACACCTTC
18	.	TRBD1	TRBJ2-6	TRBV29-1	CSVGMMGQGGTGANVLTF	TGCAGCGTTGGCATGATGGGACAGGGGGGCACTGGGGCCAACGTCCTGACTTTC
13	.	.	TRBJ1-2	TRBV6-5	CASGGAQFYGYTF	TGTGCCAGCGGGGGGGCACAGTTCTATGGCTACACCTTC
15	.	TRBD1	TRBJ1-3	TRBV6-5	CASSYQGAPGNTIYF	TGTGCCAGCAGTTACCAGGGGGCTCCAGGAAACACCATATATTTT
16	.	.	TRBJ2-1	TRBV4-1	CASSQGIGPTGNEQFF	TGCGCCAGCAGCCAAGGTATTGGGCCGACGGGGAATGAGCAGTTCTTC
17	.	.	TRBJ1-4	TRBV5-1	CASSLAGTPATNEKLFF	TGCGCCAGCAGCTTGGCCGGGACACCCGCAACTAATGAAAAACTGTTTTTT
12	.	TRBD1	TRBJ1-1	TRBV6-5	CASGTVNTEAFF	TGTGCCAGCGGGACAGTTAACACTGAAGCTTTCTTT
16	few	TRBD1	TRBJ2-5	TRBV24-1	CATSDLTGGVQETQYF	TGTGCCACCAGTGATTTGACAGGGGGAGTACAAGAGACCCAGTACTTC
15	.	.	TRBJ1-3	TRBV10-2	CASFGGGLTGNTIYF	TGCGCCAGCTTTGGGGGGGGGCTTACCGGAAACACCATATATTTT
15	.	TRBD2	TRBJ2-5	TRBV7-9	CASSLSRGGPGTQYF	TGTGCCAGCAGCTTATCTCGGGGGGGCCCGGGGACCCAGTACTTC
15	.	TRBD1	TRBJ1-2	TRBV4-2	CASSQLSQGANGYTF	TGTGCCAGCAGCCAACTAAGCCAGGGGGCGAATGGCTACACCTTC
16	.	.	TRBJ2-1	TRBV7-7	CASSLGVGRNYNEQFF	TGTGCCAGCAGCTTAGGAGTGGGGCGGAACTACAATGAGCAGTTCTTC
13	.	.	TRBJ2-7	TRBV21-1	CASSTIQGNEQYF	TGTGCCAGCAGCACGATACAGGGGAACGAGCAGTACTTC
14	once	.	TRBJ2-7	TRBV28	CASSLRQVRYEQYF	TGTGCCAGCAGTTTAAGGCAGGTTCGCTACGAGCAGTACTTC
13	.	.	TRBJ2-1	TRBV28	CASSLWDTPEQFF	TGTGCCAGCAGTTTATGGGACACACCTGAGCAGTTCTTC
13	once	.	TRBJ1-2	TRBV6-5	CASSQGNNYGYTF	TGTGCCAGCAGTCAGGGGAATAACTATGGCTACACCTTC
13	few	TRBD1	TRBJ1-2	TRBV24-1	CATSDRRDSFYTF	TGTGCCACCAGTGATCGCCGGGACAGCTTCTACACCTTC
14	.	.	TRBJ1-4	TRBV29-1	CSVASGLSNEKLFF	TGCAGCGTTGCCTCAGGGTTGTCTAATGAAAAACTGTTTTTT
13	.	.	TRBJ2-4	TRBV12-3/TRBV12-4	CASSFSGRGIQYF	TGTGCCAGCAGTTTTTCGGGAAGAGGCATTCAGTACTTC
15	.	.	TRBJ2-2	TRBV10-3	CAISEGGMIAGELFF	TGTGCCATCAGTGAGGGGGGGATGATTGCCGGGGAGCTGTTTTTT
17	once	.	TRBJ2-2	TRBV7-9	CASSYLSGGAFVGELFF	TGTGCCAGCAGCTACCTATCTGGGGGGGCCTTTGTCGGGGAGCTGTTTTTT
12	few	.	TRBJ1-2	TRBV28	CASSLEQGDLTF	TGTGCCAGCAGTTTAGAACAGGGTGACCTAACCTTC
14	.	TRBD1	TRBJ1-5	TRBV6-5	CASTGTGGGQPQHF	TGTGCCAGCACCGGGACAGGGGGTGGTCAGCCCCAGCATTTT
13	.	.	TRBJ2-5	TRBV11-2	CASSSGLVETQYF	TGTGCCAGCAGCTCCGGGTTGGTAGAGACCCAGTACTTC
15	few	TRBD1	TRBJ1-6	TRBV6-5	CASRGDRGQSSPLHF	TGTGCCAGCAGAGGGGACAGGGGGCAGAGTTCACCCCTCCACTTT
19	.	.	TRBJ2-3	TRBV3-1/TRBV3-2	CASSQFLLGTGQRADTQYF	TGTGCCAGCAGCCAATTCCTGCTCGGGACTGGGCAACGGGCAGATACGCAGTATTTT
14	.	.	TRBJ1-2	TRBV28	CASRSLGRDYGYTF	TGTGCCAGCAGGTCCCTAGGCCGAGACTATGGCTACACCTTC
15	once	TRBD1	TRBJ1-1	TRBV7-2	CASSPDRGMNTEAFF	TGTGCCAGCAGCCCGGACAGGGGCATGAACACTGAAGCTTTCTTT
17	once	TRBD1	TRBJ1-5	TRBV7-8	CASSLARSGGGGQPQHF	TGTGCCAGCAGCTTAGCGCGGTCAGGGGGTGGCGGTCAGCCCCAGCATTTT
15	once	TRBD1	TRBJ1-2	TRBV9	CASSVAPGTGYGYTF	TGTGCCAGCAGCGTGGCTCCCGGGACAGGCTATGGCTACACCTTC
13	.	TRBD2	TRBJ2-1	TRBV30	CALLAGEYNEQFF	TGTGCCTTACTAGCGGGGGAGTACAATGAGCAGTTCTTC
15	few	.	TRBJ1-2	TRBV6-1	CASSELTGSGYGYTF	TGTGCCAGCAGTGAACTTACGGGGAGCGGCTATGGCTACACCTTC
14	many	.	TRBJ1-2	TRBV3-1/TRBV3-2	CASSQDKGFYGYTF	TGTGCCAGCAGCCAAGATAAGGGGTTCTATGGCTACACCTTC
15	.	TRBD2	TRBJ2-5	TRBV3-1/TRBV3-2	CASSPPGLAEETQYF	TGTGCCAGCAGCCCTCCGGGACTAGCGGAGGAGACCCAGTACTTC
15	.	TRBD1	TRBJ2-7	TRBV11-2	CASSWDRVSSYEQYF	TGTGCCAGCAGCTGGGACAGGGTTAGCTCCTACGAGCAGTACTTC
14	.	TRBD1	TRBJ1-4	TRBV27	CASSWVQGAEKLFF	TGTGCCAGCAGTTGGGTCCAGGGGGCTGAAAAACTGTTTTTT
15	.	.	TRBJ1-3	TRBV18	CASSTQGTAGNTIYF	TGTGCCAGCTCAACGCAGGGGACGGCGGGAAACACCATATATTTT
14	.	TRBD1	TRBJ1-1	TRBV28	CASSSQGANTEAFF	TGTGCCAGCAGTTCACAGGGGGCTAACACTGAAGCTTTCTTT
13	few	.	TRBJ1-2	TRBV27	CASSLDKDYGYTF	TGTGCCAGCAGTTTGGACAAGGACTATGGCTACACCTTC
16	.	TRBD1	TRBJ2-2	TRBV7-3	CASSPDRVTSPGELFF	TGTGCCAGCAGCCCAGACAGGGTTACGAGCCCCGGGGAGCTGTTTTTT
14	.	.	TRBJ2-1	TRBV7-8	CASSLALAIYEQFF	TGTGCCAGCAGCTTAGCCCTAGCCATTTATGAGCAGTTCTTC
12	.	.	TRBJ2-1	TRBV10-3	CATFQGKNEQFF	TGTGCCACCTTCCAGGGTAAGAATGAGCAGTTCTTC
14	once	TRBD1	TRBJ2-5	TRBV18	CASSVTGTEETQYF	TGTGCCAGCTCCGTCACCGGGACAGAAGAGACCCAGTACTTC
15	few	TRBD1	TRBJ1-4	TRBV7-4	CASSSGQEDNEKLFF	TGTGCCAGCAGCTCCGGACAGGAGGATAATGAAAAACTGTTTTTT
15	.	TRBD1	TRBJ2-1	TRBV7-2	CASSLRTGGYNEQFF	TGTGCCAGCAGCTTGCGGACAGGGGGATACAATGAGCAGTTCTTC